Shown below are 32 T cell receptor beta chains from a single sample sequenced in a study of cytomegalovirus exposure and HLA in healthy donors. The PCR ran on 60 Vbeta and 13 Jbeta primers. Produced via immunoSEQ multiplex PCR; TCRdb's table is partial and in-frame only. The profile shows about 37,000 clones, roughly 79% of them singletons. Sequencing was performed on PBMCs. The receptors were gathered from a woman in her 40s in good health and CMV-seronegative.

V gene TRBV28 combines with J gene TRBJ1-5; the D gene is possibly TRBD1 (5 bases). The CDR3 spans 14 residues. V dropped 2 bases and J dropped 7 bases, with 12 bases sitting between them. Germline loops: CDR1 MDHEN, CDR2 SYDVKM. Written as DNA, the CDR3 is TGTGCCAGCAGTTTACCCTCGGGGGAACAGCCCCAGCATTTT. This codes for CASSLPSGEQPQHF.

The chain links TRBV11-2 to TRBJ2-7; the D gene is possibly TRBD1 (6 bases). Germline CDR1 reads SGHAT; CDR2 reads FQNNGV. Trimming took 5 bases from V and 3 from J, leaving 8 bases between them. The CDR3 runs to 12 residues. CDR3 in DNA: TGTGCCAGCAGCCGGGACAACTACGAGCAGTACGTC. Its translation: CASSRDNYEQYV.

The chain is built from TRBV9 and TRBJ1-2; 8 bases are a match to TRBD1. J gave up 4 bases and V 4 bases, and 12 bases lay outside the gene matches. This CDR3 contains 16 residues. The germline CDR1 and CDR2 sequences are SGDLS and YYNGEE. The CDR3 reads CASSPGTGSVSYGYTF. The CDR3 DNA is TGTGCCAGCAGCCCCGGGACAGGTTCCGTATCCTATGGCTACACCTTC. Full variable domain (remainder filled in from reference TRBV9 and TRBJ1-2): DSGVTQTPKHLITATGQRVTLRCSPRSGDLSVYWYQQSLDQGLQFLIQYYNGEERAKGNILERFSAQQFPDLHSELNLSSLELGDSALYFCASSPGTGSVSYGYTFGSGTRLTVV.

This clone has only one observation. The chain recombines TRBV28 with TRBJ1-1; 8 bases line up with TRBD1. This CDR3 spans 15 amino acids. Germline V CDR1 and CDR2: MDHEN, SYDVKM. The V and J ends lost 7 bases and 1 base, in that order; junction bases with no gene match: 8. The chain's CDR3 is CASTSPGTGNTEAFF. The CDR3 DNA is TGTGCCAGCACCAGTCCCGGGACAGGGAACACTGAAGCTTTCTTT.

V is TRBV11-2 and J is TRBJ2-7; possibly TRBD1 for D (5 bases). Trimming took 1 base from V and 0 from J, leaving 13 bases between them. CDR3 length: 16 residues. CDR1 is SGHAT and CDR2 is FQNNGV in the germline V gene. The CDR3 loop reads CASSLVWGFSSYEQYF. CDR3 DNA sequence: TGTGCCAGCAGCTTAGTTTGGGGCTTTAGCTCCTACGAGCAGTACTTC.

This chain joins TRBV5-4 and TRBJ1-6, with D uncertain. Germline V gives CDR1 SGHNT, CDR2 YYREEE (reference sequence). V shed 0 bases and J shed 7 bases, with 11 bases lying between them. This CDR3 contains 15 residues. As DNA, the CDR3 is TGTGCCAGCAGCTTGGATCCGGGGAAAAATTCACCCCTCCACTTT. Residues: CASSLDPGKNSPLHF.

The chain employs TRBV7-8 and TRBJ2-5, with D perhaps TRBD2 (6 bases). Germline V gene lookup returns CDR1 SGHVS and CDR2 FQNEAQ. CDR3 length: 15 residues. V lost 0 bases and J 1 base, leaving 9 bases between the germline ends. In DNA form, the CDR3 reads TGTGCCAGCAGCTTAGCGCTCGGGGGCCAAGAGACCCAGTACTTC. This sequence encodes CASSLALGGQETQYF.

The chain employs TRBV13 and TRBJ1-1; 7 bases align to TRBD1. The junction had 16 bases not matched to a gene; V was cut back by 5 bases and J by 4 bases. Looked up from germline, CDR1 is PRHDT and CDR2 is FYEKMQ (reference sequence). The CDR3 is 17 amino acids. The CDR3 loop is CASSANRGLLGATEAFF. In DNA, the CDR3 is TGTGCCAGCAGCGCAAACAGGGGACTGCTAGGGGCCACTGAAGCTTTCTTT.

The chain recombines TRBV5-6 with TRBJ1-2; no definite D call. The CDR3 is made up of 13 amino acids. Germline CDR1 and CDR2: SGHDT and YYEEEE. The V gene lost 6 bases and the J gene lost 3 bases, with 12 bases spanning the gap. CDR3 coding DNA: TGTGCCAGCAACGCCCAGGTTGACTATGGCTACACCTTC. Amino acid sequence: CASNAQVDYGYTF.

The CDR3 region is CASSLLGQGAPQYF. The CDR3 bases are TGTGCCAGCAGTTTATTAGGACAGGGCGCGCCCCAGTACTTC. The V gene is TRBV27, the J gene TRBJ2-5; 8 bases fit TRBD1. V was pared by 1 base and J by 9 bases, with 7 bases of the junction left unmatched. This CDR3 region has 14 residues. Germline V lookup: CDR1 MNHEY, CDR2 SMNVEV (reference sequence).

In this sample, this clone turned up a few times. The chain uses TRBV27 and TRBJ2-1, with 9 bases lining up with TRBD2. From germline, CDR1 is MNHEY and CDR2 SMNVEV (reference sequence). Unmatched junction bases numbered 5, after V lost 0 bases and J lost 8 bases. This CDR3 has 15 residues. CDR3: CASSLSVSSGDEQFF. CDR3 DNA sequence: TGTGCCAGCAGTTTATCGGTATCTAGCGGGGATGAGCAGTTCTTC.

The V gene is TRBV7-8, the J gene TRBJ2-5; TRBD2 aligns across 8 bases. Trimming at V came to 5 bases and at J to 1 base, leaving 9 bases not matched to a gene. The CDR3 totals 16 residues. CDR1 and CDR2 from the germline V gene are SGHVS and FQNEAQ. This chain's CDR3 is CASSPLRGAFQETQYF. As DNA, the CDR3 is TGTGCCAGCAGCCCTTTGCGGGGGGCCTTCCAAGAGACCCAGTACTTC.

Here the CDR3 DNA reads TGTGCCAGCAGCTCGCGGGACAGTGGTAATCAGCCCCAGCATTTT. Translated, it gives CASSSRDSGNQPQHF. The chain employs TRBV5-6 and TRBJ1-5; 7 bases are a match to TRBD1. The ends lost 3 bases at V and 4 bases at J; junction bases unmatched: 7. Germline V CDR1 and CDR2: SGHDT, YYEEEE. The CDR3 length is 15 residues.

The gene calls are TRBV5-4 and TRBJ1-2; D gene unclear. Trimming removed 4 bases from V and 6 bases from J, with 19 bases in between. Looked up from germline, CDR1 is SGHNT and CDR2 is YYREEE (reference sequence). CDR3 length: 15 residues. The CDR3 reads CASSPNTALGNGYTF. The CDR3 nucleotides read TGTGCCAGCAGCCCAAACACAGCTCTCGGAAATGGCTACACCTTC.

This clone was counted only a few times. V usage is TRBV7-2 and J usage is TRBJ2-7; no firm D call. V was pared by 0 bases and J by 6 bases, with 6 bases between. CDR3 length: 12 residues. Germline V gives CDR1 SGHTA, CDR2 FQGNSA. DNA of the CDR3: TGTGCCAGCAGCTTAGCTGGGCGCGAGCAGTACTTC. It translates to CASSLAGREQYF. Combining the CDR3 with reference TRBV7-2 and TRBJ2-7 gives the whole variable domain GAGVSQSPSNKVTEKGKDVELRCDPISGHTALYWYRQSLGQGLEFLIYFQGNSAPDKSGLPSDRFSAERTGGSVSTLTIQRTQQEDSAVYLCASSLAGREQYFGPGTRLTVT.

The chain combines TRBV7-2 with TRBJ1-1; TRBD1 matches at 7 bases. This CDR3 is built from 16 residues. The germline gives CDR1 SGHTA, CDR2 FQGNSA. J gave up 1 base and V 5 bases, and 10 bases lay outside the gene matches. The CDR3, as DNA: TGTGCCAGCAGCCCAGGGGGTGGAGGAAAGAACACTGAAGCTTTCTTT. This translates into CASSPGGGGKNTEAFF. The full variable domain, rest sourced from reference TRBV7-2 and TRBJ1-1, is GAGVSQSPSNKVTEKGKDVELRCDPISGHTALYWYRQSLGQGLEFLIYFQGNSAPDKSGLPSDRFSAERTGGSVSTLTIQRTQQEDSAVYLCASSPGGGGKNTEAFFGQGTRLTVV.

This clone came up a few times. The chain uses TRBV2 and TRBJ1-1; weak D call: TRBD1 (5 bases). Germline assignment: CDR1 SNHLY and CDR2 FYNNEI. The CDR3 covers 16 residues. Trimming removed 3 bases at V and 4 bases at J, with 18 bases between. The CDR3 DNA sequence: TGTGCCAGCAGTGAGGGTATAGGGGCGGGGCGCACTGAAGCTTTCTTT. Its translation is CASSEGIGAGRTEAFF.

This clone was recorded only once. The chain joins TRBV5-5 to TRBJ1-3, with D hard to call. This CDR3 spans 17 amino acids. Trimming removed 4 bases at V and 3 bases at J, with 20 bases between. The germline gives CDR1 SGHKS, CDR2 YYEKEE (reference sequence). The CDR3 region is CASSRRLRTEDGNTIYF. The CDR3, as DNA: TGTGCCAGCAGCCGAAGGCTCAGGACGGAGGATGGAAACACCATATATTTT.

CDR3 amino acids: CASTPGQGPTGELFF. CDR3 bases: TGCGCCAGCACCCCGGGACAGGGGCCCACCGGGGAGCTGTTTTTT. This chain links TRBV4-3 with TRBJ2-2; 10 bases map to TRBD1. Germline CDR1 reads LGHNA; CDR2 reads YSLEER. With 7 bases clipped from V and 4 bases from J, the junction kept 6 bases outside the gene matches. CDR3 length equals 15 residues.

V and J are TRBV4-1 and TRBJ1-1; D possibly corresponds to TRBD1 (5 bases). CDR1 is MGHRA and CDR2 is YSYEKL in the germline V gene. The CDR3 covers 13 residues. V lost 2 bases, J lost 8 bases, and 12 bases lay in between. The CDR3, as DNA: TGCGCCAGCAGCCAACCACAGGACGCAGAAGCTTTCTTT. This gives the protein CASSQPQDAEAFF.

The rearrangement joins TRBV30 to TRBJ1-3; 7 bases are a match to TRBD1. Germline V gives CDR1 GTSNPN, CDR2 SVGIG (reference sequence). V shed 0 bases, J shed 10 bases, and the junction held 15 bases outside the gene matches. This CDR3 spans 16 amino acids. The DNA for the CDR3 is TGTGCCTGGAGTGTACGTCAGGGGGTATACATCACAACCATATATTTT. Protein sequence: CAWSVRQGVYITTIYF.

This clone has only one observation. Here the CDR3 reads CASSRTGATNEKLFF. The CDR3 DNA reads as TGTGCCAGCAGTCGAACAGGGGCAACTAATGAAAAACTGTTTTTT. V usage is TRBV7-2 and J usage is TRBJ1-4; 7 nucleotides align to TRBD1. This CDR3 comprises 15 residues. The V and J ends lost 6 bases and 0 bases, in that order; junction bases with no gene match: 4. Germline CDR1 SGHTA, CDR2 FQGNSA.

The chain carries TRBV4-2 and TRBJ2-1; 9 bases agree with TRBD2. CDR3 length: 17 amino acids. Trimming took 0 bases from V and 5 from J; bases not matched to a gene: 8. The germline V gene encodes CDR1 LGHNA and CDR2 YNFKEQ. The CDR3 reads CASSQDASGVFDNEQFF. The CDR3, as DNA: TGTGCCAGCAGCCAAGATGCTAGCGGGGTTTTTGACAATGAGCAGTTCTTC.

V usage is TRBV7-9 and J usage is TRBJ2-7; D not certain. Per germline, CDR1 SEHNR and CDR2 FQNEAQ (reference sequence). This CDR3 has 15 residues. The germline V and J ends were trimmed by 1 base and 0 bases, with 10 bases remaining between them. Here the CDR3 reads CASSLVVERSYEQYF. DNA for the CDR3: TGTGCCAGCAGCTTAGTCGTTGAGCGCTCCTACGAGCAGTACTTC.

This chain uses TRBV19 with TRBJ1-5; 8 bases map to TRBD1. The germline gives CDR1 LNHDA, CDR2 SQIVND (reference sequence). The CDR3 is made up of 15 amino acids. V lost 5 bases to trimming and J lost 6 bases; unmatched junction nucleotides: 9. The CDR3 spells CASSPTSGGRQPQHF. In DNA form, the CDR3 reads TGTGCCAGTAGTCCCACCTCAGGGGGCCGTCAGCCCCAGCATTTT.

The V gene is TRBV4-2, the J gene TRBJ1-1, with a weak D call TRBD1 (5 bases). V lost 1 base and J lost 0, with 24 bases in between. The CDR3 covers 20 residues. The germline CDR1 and CDR2 sequences are LGHNA and YNFKEQ. CDR3 coding DNA: TGTGCCAGCAGCCAAGTGAGGTTGTTGCAGGGTACCGCAATGAACACTGAAGCTTTCTTT. Translating it yields CASSQVRLLQGTAMNTEAFF.

The V gene is TRBV7-2, the J gene TRBJ2-7; 9 nucleotides agree with TRBD1. V lost 4 bases to trimming and J lost 5 bases; unmatched junction nucleotides: 9. This CDR3 region has 15 residues. Germline CDR1 is SGHTA and CDR2 is FQGNSA. The CDR3 sequence is CASSWLGTGSNEQYF. CDR3 DNA sequence: TGTGCCAGCAGCTGGCTTGGGACAGGGTCAAACGAGCAGTACTTC.

This chain links TRBV4-1 with TRBJ2-3; 10 nucleotides match TRBD2. CDR1 is MGHRA and CDR2 is YSYEKL in the germline V gene. The CDR3 is 18 amino acids. Trimming cost V 2 bases and J 3 bases; bases outside gene matches: 11. Written as DNA, the CDR3 is TGCGCCAGCAGCCAAACGCTTCAAGCGGGGGGGATAACAGATACGCAGTATTTT. Translated: CASSQTLQAGGITDTQYF.

The V gene is TRBV6-5, the J gene TRBJ1-6; 8 bases agree with TRBD1. The CDR3 length is 16 residues. Germline trimming cut 0 bases from V and 8 bases from J; bases unmatched to any gene: 6. The V gene's germline CDR1 is MNHEY and CDR2 SVGAGI. The CDR3 protein is CASSYSEGQADSPLHF. CDR3 coding DNA: TGTGCCAGCAGTTACTCTGAGGGACAGGCTGATTCACCCCTCCACTTT.

This chain connects TRBV20-1 to TRBJ2-3; 7 positions agree with TRBD2. CDR3 length equals 11 residues. Germline V gene lookup returns CDR1 DFQATT and CDR2 SNEGSKA (reference sequence). The ends lost 7 bases at V and 5 bases at J; junction bases unmatched: 3. The CDR3 sequence is CSGTREDTQYF. The CDR3 DNA reads as TGCAGTGGGACTAGGGAAGATACGCAGTATTTT.

This rearrangement joins TRBV12-5 to TRBJ1-5, with TRBD1 matching over 7 bases. V was pared by 1 base and J by 1 base, with 4 bases of the junction left unmatched. Germline-derived CDR1 and CDR2 are LGHNT and FRNRAP. CDR3 length equals 16 residues. CDR3 DNA sequence: TGTGCTAGTGGTTTGGCCAAGACAGGGAGCAATCAGCCCCAGCATTTT. This codes for CASGLAKTGSNQPQHF.

This clone was seen once. The rearrangement joins TRBV19 to TRBJ2-1; 9 positions agree with TRBD2. The ends lost 3 bases at V and 5 bases at J; junction bases unmatched: 11. The CDR3 runs to 17 residues. In germline, CDR1 is LNHDA, CDR2 SQIVND (reference sequence). The CDR3 protein is CASSMSVFGTSHNEQFF. The CDR3 DNA reads as TGTGCCAGTAGTATGAGTGTATTCGGGACTAGCCACAATGAGCAGTTCTTC.